This T cell receptor (beta chain) was recorded in a study of beta chain features in type 1 diabetes. Notes on the study in general: The naive, central memory and Treg TCRB repertoires of patients appeared to be more similar to one another than those of healthy donors. When Type 1 diabetes patients were examined, their TCRB CDR3s proved moderately but significantly shorter in all four CD4+ subsets.

A note on this clone: The antigen is undetermined.

As every portion of the isolated RNA was reverse transcribed, the sequencing read expressed TCRB transcripts. The assay was immunoSEQ multiplex PCR, and TCRdb's table has in-frame clones only and misses some. The sample yields about 360,000 clones, roughly 13% seen once. CDR1 is SGHNT and CDR2 is YYREEE in the germline V gene (reference sequence). The CDR3 has 14 residues. Deletions cut 4 bases from V and 3 bases from J, with 13 bases between. The origin of this receptor is a woman in her late teens or twenties with type 1 diabetes. The sample comprised naive CD4+ T cells from blood. The chain has TRBV5-4 and TRBJ1-1; weak D call: TRBD1 (6 bases). CDR3 sequence (DNA): TGTGCCAGCAGCGTGACAGGAGGAGACACTGAAGCTTTCTTT. Protein product: CASSVTGGDTEAFF.